One and the same sample provided the 8 T cell receptor beta chains below, sequenced in a study of beta chain features in type 1 diabetes. Sequenced material consisted of expressed TCRB transcripts (all of the isolated RNA was reverse transcribed). Repertoires were generated with immunoSEQ multiplex PCR, while TCRdb's copy carries only in-frame clones and drops some. The sample includes about 52,000 clones, around 40% of them seen just once. Their antigens are not known. Study-wide results and limits: A moderate, significant TCRB CDR3 shortening appeared in type 1 diabetes across four CD4+ subsets.

Sequencing input: Tregs from blood. The origin of the receptors is a man aged 25-45 years with type 1 diabetes.

A few counts support this clone. The chain recombines TRBV6-5 with TRBJ2-1; 10 nucleotides agree with TRBD2. Germline-derived CDR1 and CDR2 are MNHEY and SVGAGI. This CDR3 has 14 residues. V dropped 8 bases and J dropped 7; count of bases not matched to a gene: 8. This chain's CDR3 is CASYGASGGNEQFF. In DNA form, the CDR3 reads TGTGCCAGCTACGGGGCTAGCGGGGGAAATGAGCAGTTCTTC.

This clone was counted between two and nine times. The chain recombines TRBV30 with TRBJ1-3; 12 nucleotides match TRBD1. V lost 2 bases, J lost 2 bases, and 4 bases stayed unmatched. Germline V lookup: CDR1 GTSNPN, CDR2 SVGIG (reference sequence). The CDR3 is 16 residues long. CDR3 loop: CAWSPGTGGTGNTIYF. DNA for the CDR3: TGTGCCTGGAGTCCCGGGACAGGGGGCACTGGAAACACCATATATTTT.

This clone was detected only once. The chain recombines TRBV18 with TRBJ1-4; 10 bases are shared with TRBD1. The CDR3 totals 15 residues. V trimming: 2 bases; J trimming: 7 bases; junction bases outside the gene matches: 4. Germline CDR1 is KGHSH and CDR2 is LQKENI. The CDR3 region has the DNA TGTGCCAGCTCACCATCTGACAGGGGGCTTGAAAAACTGTTTTTT. Its translation: CASSPSDRGLEKLFF.

The chain is built from TRBV25-1 and TRBJ1-2; no firm D call. V lost 1 base and J 4 bases, leaving 13 bases between the germline ends. The CDR3 covers 15 residues. CDR1 MGHDK and CDR2 SYGVNS come from the germline V gene. The CDR3 protein is CASSEWVGGGYGYTF. In DNA, the CDR3 is TGTGCCAGCAGTGAATGGGTCGGCGGAGGCTATGGCTACACCTTC.

This rearrangement joins TRBV19 to TRBJ1-2; D call uncertain. The germline V and J ends were trimmed by 3 bases and 4 bases, with 9 bases remaining between them. The V gene's germline CDR1 is LNHDA and CDR2 SQIVND (reference sequence). This CDR3 contains 13 residues. In DNA, the CDR3 is TGTGCCAGTAGTATGAGCCCTATCTATGGCTACACCTTC. It specifies CASSMSPIYGYTF. The whole variable domain, remainder taken from reference TRBV19 and TRBJ1-2, is DGGITQSPKYLFRKEGQNVTLSCEQNLNHDAMYWYRQDPGQGLRLIYYSQIVNDFQKGDIAEGYSVSREKKESFPLTVTSAQKNPTAFYLCASSMSPIYGYTFGSGTRLTVV.

The chain carries TRBV28 and TRBJ1-4; no firm D call. CDR3 size: 13 residues. Trimming took 10 bases from V and 4 from J, leaving 13 bases between them. Germline CDR1 reads MDHEN; CDR2 reads SYDVKM. The CDR3 here is CATEGRLNEKLFF. CDR3 DNA: TGTGCCACCGAGGGAAGGCTTAATGAAAAACTGTTTTTT.

The chain recombines TRBV6-1 with TRBJ2-3, with 7 bases identical to TRBD1. V dropped 4 bases and J dropped 0; count of bases not matched to a gene: 13. Germline lookup yields CDR1 MNHNS and CDR2 SASEGT. There are 18 residues in the CDR3. The CDR3 loop is CASSADRVLGLSTDTQYF. For the CDR3, the DNA is TGTGCCAGCAGTGCAGACAGGGTTCTTGGACTGAGCACAGATACGCAGTATTTT.

This sequence joins TRBV7-2 and TRBJ2-1; unclear D gene. This CDR3 is 16 amino acids long. Germline lookup yields CDR1 SGHTA and CDR2 FQGNSA. V lost 3 bases, J lost 5 bases, and 17 bases lay in between. The CDR3 DNA reads TGTGCCAGCAGCTTTAAAGCTATAGGAGAACACAATGAGCAGTTCTTC. It specifies CASSFKAIGEHNEQFF. Filled out from reference TRBV7-2 and TRBJ2-1, the complete variable domain reads GAGVSQSPSNKVTEKGKDVELRCDPISGHTALYWYRQSLGQGLEFLIYFQGNSAPDKSGLPSDRFSAERTGGSVSTLTIQRTQQEDSAVYLCASSFKAIGEHNEQFFGPGTRLTVL.